Following are 2 T cell receptor beta chains from one sample sequenced in a study of Graves' ophthalmopathy and Graves' hyperthyroidism. RNA served as the template for amplifying TCR beta CDR3 regions. HTBI-primed RT-PCR formed the first round, and a multiplex PCR formed the second. MiXCR, applied by TCRdb to the multiplex PCR reads, yields one record per CDR3 protein. Among about 740,000 distinct CDR3 sequences, 40% were seen once, and the ten largest hold 40% to 55%. Sequenced sample: peripheral blood. The source of these receptors is an adult man with Graves' ophthalmopathy.

The chain carries TRBV28 and TRBJ1-1; no clear D gene. Germline CDR1 is MDHEN and CDR2 is SYDVKM. The CDR3 covers 14 residues. V was clipped by 7 bases and J by 0 bases, with 12 bases between them. The CDR3 sequence is CASTFLGLNTEAFF. The CDR3 nucleotides are TGTGCCAGCACCTTTTTGGGTCTGAACACTGAAGCTTTCTTT.

In the case of this clonotype: Possible read error: a much larger clone is one base away. The chain recombines TRBV2 with TRBJ2-5; a possible D gene is TRBD2 (5 bases). This CDR3 is 14 amino acids long. V lost 6 bases and J 4 bases, leaving 15 bases between the germline ends. Germline V gene sequence: CDR1 SNHLY, CDR2 FYNNEI. The CDR3 DNA is TGTGCCAGCAGGTTACGGGGTCTACGAGAGACCCAGTACTTC. This gives the protein CASRLRGLRETQYF.